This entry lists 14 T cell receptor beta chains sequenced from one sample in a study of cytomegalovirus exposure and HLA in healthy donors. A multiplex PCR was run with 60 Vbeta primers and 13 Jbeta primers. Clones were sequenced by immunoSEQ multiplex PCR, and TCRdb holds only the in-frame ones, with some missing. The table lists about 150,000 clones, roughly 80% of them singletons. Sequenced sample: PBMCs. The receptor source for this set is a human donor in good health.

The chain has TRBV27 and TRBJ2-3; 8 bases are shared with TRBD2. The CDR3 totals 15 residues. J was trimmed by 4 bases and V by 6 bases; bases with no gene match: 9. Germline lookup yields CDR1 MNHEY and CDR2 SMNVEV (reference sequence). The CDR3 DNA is TGTGCCAGCAGGTCACTTCTGCGGGGGGCAGATACGCAGTATTTT. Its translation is CASRSLLRGADTQYF.

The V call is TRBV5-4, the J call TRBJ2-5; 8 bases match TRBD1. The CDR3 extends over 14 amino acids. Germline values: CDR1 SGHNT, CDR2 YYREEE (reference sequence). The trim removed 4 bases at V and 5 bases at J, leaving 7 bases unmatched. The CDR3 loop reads CASSEYRGVETQYF. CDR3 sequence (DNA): TGTGCCAGCAGCGAGTACAGGGGGGTGGAGACCCAGTACTTC.

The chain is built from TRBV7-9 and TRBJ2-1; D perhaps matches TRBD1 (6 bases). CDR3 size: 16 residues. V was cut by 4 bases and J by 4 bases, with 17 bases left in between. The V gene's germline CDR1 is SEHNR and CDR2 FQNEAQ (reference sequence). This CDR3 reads CASSYSQGMGYNEQFF. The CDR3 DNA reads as TGTGCCAGCAGCTATTCCCAGGGGATGGGGTACAATGAGCAGTTCTTC.

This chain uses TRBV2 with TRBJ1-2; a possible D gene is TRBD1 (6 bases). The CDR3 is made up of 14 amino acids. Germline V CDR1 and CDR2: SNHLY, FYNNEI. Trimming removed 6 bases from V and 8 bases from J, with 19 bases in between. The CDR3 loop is CASRRGGARGGYTF. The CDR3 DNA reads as TGTGCCAGCAGGAGGGGGGGGGCAAGGGGAGGCTACACCTTC. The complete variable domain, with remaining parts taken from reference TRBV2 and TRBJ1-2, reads EPEVTQTPSHQVTQMGQEVILRCVPISNHLYFYWYRQILGQKVEFLVSFYNNEISEKSEIFDDQFSVERPDGSNFTLKIRSTKLEDSAMYFCASRRGGARGGYTFGSGTRLTVV.

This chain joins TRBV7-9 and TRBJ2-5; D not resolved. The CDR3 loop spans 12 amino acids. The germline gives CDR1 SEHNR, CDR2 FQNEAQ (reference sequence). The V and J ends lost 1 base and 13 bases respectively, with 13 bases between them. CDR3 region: CASSLGDAVPYF. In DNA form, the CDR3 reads TGTGCCAGCAGCTTAGGAGATGCTGTACCGTACTTC.

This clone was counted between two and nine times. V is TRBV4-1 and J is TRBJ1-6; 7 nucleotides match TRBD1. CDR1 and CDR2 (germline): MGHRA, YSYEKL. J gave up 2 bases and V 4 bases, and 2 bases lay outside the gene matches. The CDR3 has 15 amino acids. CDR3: CASSPGTAYNSPLHF. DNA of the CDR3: TGCGCCAGCAGCCCCGGGACAGCCTATAATTCACCCCTCCACTTT.

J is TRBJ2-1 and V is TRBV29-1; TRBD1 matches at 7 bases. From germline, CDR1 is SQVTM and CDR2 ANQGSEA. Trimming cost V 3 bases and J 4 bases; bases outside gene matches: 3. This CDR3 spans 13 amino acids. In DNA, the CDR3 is TGCAGCGTTGAGGTCAGGGGGTACAATGAGCAGTTCTTC. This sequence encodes CSVEVRGYNEQFF.

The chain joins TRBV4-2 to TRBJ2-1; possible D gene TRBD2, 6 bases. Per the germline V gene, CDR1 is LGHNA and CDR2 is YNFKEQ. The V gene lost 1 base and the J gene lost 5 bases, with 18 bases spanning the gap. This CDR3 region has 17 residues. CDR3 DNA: TGTGCCAGCAGCCAAGCCCCGACCGGGACTCCCGACAATGAGCAGTTCTTC. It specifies CASSQAPTGTPDNEQFF.

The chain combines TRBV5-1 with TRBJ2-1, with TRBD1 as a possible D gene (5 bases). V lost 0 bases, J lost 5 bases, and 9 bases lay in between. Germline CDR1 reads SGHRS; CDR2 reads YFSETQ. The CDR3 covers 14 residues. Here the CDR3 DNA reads TGCGCCAGCAGCTTGGGACAGAGGAACAATGAGCAGTTCTTC. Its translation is CASSLGQRNNEQFF.

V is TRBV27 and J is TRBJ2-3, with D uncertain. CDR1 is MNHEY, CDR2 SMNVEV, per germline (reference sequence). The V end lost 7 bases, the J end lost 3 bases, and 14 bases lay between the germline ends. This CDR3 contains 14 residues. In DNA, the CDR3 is TGTGCCAGCAAGTTACTACAAAATACAGATACGCAGTATTTT. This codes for CASKLLQNTDTQYF.

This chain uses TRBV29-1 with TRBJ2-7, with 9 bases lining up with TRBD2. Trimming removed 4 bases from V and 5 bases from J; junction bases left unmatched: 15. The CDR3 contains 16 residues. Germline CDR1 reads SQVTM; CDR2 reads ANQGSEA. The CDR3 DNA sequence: TGCAGCGTTGGCGGCGGGAGGGCCGAAGGCTACGACGAGCAGTACTTC. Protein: CSVGGGRAEGYDEQYF.

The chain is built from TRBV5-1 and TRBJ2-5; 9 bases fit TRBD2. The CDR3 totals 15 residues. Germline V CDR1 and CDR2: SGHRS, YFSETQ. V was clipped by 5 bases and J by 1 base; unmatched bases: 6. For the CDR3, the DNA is TGCGCCAGCAGGAGGGGCGGGGGGGCCCAAGAGACCCAGTACTTC. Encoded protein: CASRRGGGAQETQYF.

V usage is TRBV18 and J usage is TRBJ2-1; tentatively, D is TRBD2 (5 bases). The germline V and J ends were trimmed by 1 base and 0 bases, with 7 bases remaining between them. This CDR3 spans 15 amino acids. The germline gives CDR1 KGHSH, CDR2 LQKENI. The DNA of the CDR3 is TGTGCCAGCTCACCACGAGCGGACTCCTACAATGAGCAGTTCTTC. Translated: CASSPRADSYNEQFF.

CDR3 nucleotides: TGCGCCAGCAGCCCCTTTCCGGAGAGGGCTTATGGCTACACCTTC. Protein product: CASSPFPERAYGYTF. This chain links TRBV4-3 with TRBJ1-2; D is unresolved. The V end lost 4 bases, the J end lost 5 bases, and 17 bases lay between the germline ends. CDR1 is LGHNA, CDR2 YSLEER, per germline. This CDR3 has 15 amino acids.